This TCR beta chain was observed in a study of lymphopenia after photon versus proton radiotherapy. The table came from immunoSEQ multiplex PCR; TCRdb's copy has only in-frame clones and leaves some out. The table shows roughly 35,000 clones, with over 65% occurring only once. Germline assignment: CDR1 GTSNPN and CDR2 SVGIG (reference sequence). This CDR3 spans 11 amino acids. With V trimmed by 2 bases and J by 7 bases, 2 bases remained unmatched. As for this clone: The antigen is undetermined.

Whole-study findings and limits: Oligoclonal CD8+ Temra expansion after nadir drove photon patients' diversity drop. A bigger post-nadir fall in TCR diversity correlated inversely with survival time in deceased patients. Proton therapy kept repertoires fairly stable, unlike photons, which gained effector/memory cells. Only patients who died were analyzed for survival; proton advantage is unproven.

V gene TRBV30 combines with J gene TRBJ2-7; 7 bases map to TRBD2. Sequences were derived from peripheral blood, sampled from a patient treated with photon-based radiotherapy. The sequence came from a man aged 45-60 years with gastric cancer. In DNA form, the CDR3 reads TGTGCCTGGAGTTGGGGAGGGGAGCAGTACTTC. Translated: CAWSWGGEQYF.